Listed here are 28 T cell receptor beta chains from one sample, sequenced in a study of T-cell reconstitution after alpha-beta-depleted transplantation in children. The authors prepared the TCRbeta library with unique molecular identifiers. TCRdb processed the PCR reads anew with MiXCR; each CDR3 protein has one entry. The sample holds approximately 590,000 distinct CDR3 sequences, roughly 10% seen once. The source was PBMCs from the stem cell graft donor, collected from the stem cell graft. The receptors here all came from a human donor who donated a stem cell graft to a child with acute myeloid leukemia.

This clonotype was detected a few times. This sequence joins TRBV12-3 or TRBV12-4 and TRBJ2-7; the D gene is possibly TRBD2 (6 bases). The CDR3 is 12 residues long. Trimming shortened V by 6 bases and J by 6 bases, and 12 bases separated the two germline ends. The CDR3 loop is CASRRGGAEQYF. For the CDR3, the DNA is TGTGCCAGCAGACGCGGAGGGGCCGAGCAGTACTTC.

This clonotype has just a few counts. The J gene is TRBJ2-3, the V gene TRBV20-1; 9 nucleotides line up with TRBD2. Germline V lookup: CDR1 DFQATT, CDR2 SNEGSKA (reference sequence). The length of the CDR3 is 15 residues. V shed 0 bases and J 4 bases; nucleotides not matched to a gene: 5. The CDR3 is CSARDWTSASDTQYF. DNA of the CDR3: TGCAGTGCTAGAGACTGGACTAGCGCCTCAGATACGCAGTATTTT.

This clonotype was seen only a few times. The V and J genes are TRBV5-6 and TRBJ2-2; 12 bases are shared with TRBD2. The germline gives CDR1 SGHDT, CDR2 YYEEEE. This CDR3 region has 15 residues. The ends lost 6 bases at V and 5 bases at J; junction bases unmatched: 5. The CDR3 sequence: CASTRLAGETGELFF. The CDR3, as DNA: TGTGCCAGCACCCGACTAGCGGGAGAAACCGGGGAGCTGTTTTTT.

This chain links TRBV29-1 with TRBJ2-3; D is uncertain. Trimming took off 3 bases at V and 0 bases at J, with 13 bases between the two ends. Germline CDR1 and CDR2: SQVTM and ANQGSEA. The CDR3 runs 15 residues. CDR3 in DNA: TGCAGCGTTGACGGCACTCGGCCCAGCACAGATACGCAGTATTTT. Its translation: CSVDGTRPSTDTQYF.

The chain employs TRBV29-1 and TRBJ2-5; D is undetermined. This CDR3 region has 15 residues. Germline lookup yields CDR1 SQVTM and CDR2 ANQGSEA. V gave up 4 bases and J gave up 2 bases, with 17 bases separating them. For the CDR3, the DNA is TGCAGCGTTGTGGGCGACCTGTTCGCACAAGAGACCCAGTACTTC. Encoded protein: CSVVGDLFAQETQYF.

Many counts were recorded for this clonotype. The chain uses TRBV7-3 and TRBJ2-1; TRBD2 might be the D (5 bases). V was shortened by 4 bases and J by 4 bases, with 14 bases between the two germline ends. CDR3 length: 15 residues. The germline V gene has CDR1 SGHTA and CDR2 FQGTGA. The CDR3 is CASSSGVSEYNEQFF. The CDR3 bases are TGTGCCAGCAGCTCCGGGGTCAGCGAATACAATGAGCAGTTCTTC.

This clonotype occurred a few times. The genes are TRBV2 and TRBJ2-7; no clear D gene. The CDR3 consists of 12 residues. Germline V gene data show CDR1 as SNHLY and CDR2 as FYNNEI. The V gene lost 4 bases and the J gene lost 3 bases, with 7 bases spanning the gap. CDR3 coding DNA: TGTGCCAGCAGTGGGACCCGCTACGAGCAGTACTTC. This encodes CASSGTRYEQYF.

The CDR3 sequence is CAWSKGDRENTEAFF. CDR3 nucleotides: TGTGCCTGGAGTAAAGGGGACAGAGAGAACACTGAAGCTTTCTTT. The rearrangement joins TRBV30 to TRBJ1-1; 7 bases agree with TRBD1. With 2 bases clipped from V and 1 base from J, the junction kept 7 bases outside the gene matches. The CDR3 consists of 15 residues. The germline V gene has CDR1 GTSNPN and CDR2 SVGIG (reference sequence). The variable domain in full, with the rest retrieved from reference TRBV30 and TRBJ1-1, is SQTIHQWPATLVQPVGSPLSLECTVEGTSNPNLYWYRQAAGRGLQLLFYSVGIGQISSEVPQNLSASRPQDRQFILSSKKLLLSDSGFYLCAWSKGDRENTEAFFGQGTRLTVV.

V and J are TRBV11-2 and TRBJ2-2; D not resolved. CDR1 and CDR2 (germline): SGHAT, FQNNGV. V lost 5 bases to trimming and J lost 4 bases, with 14 bases between them. The CDR3 covers 15 residues. The CDR3 sequence is CASSPAIRSTGELFF. The CDR3 region has the DNA TGTGCCAGCAGCCCGGCGATTCGGTCCACCGGGGAGCTGTTTTTT.

This clonotype occurred a few times. The DNA for the CDR3 is TGTGCCACAAAGCAGGGGGCGGGCACTGAAGCTTTCTTT. It is translated as CATKQGAGTEAFF. The V gene is TRBV12-3 or TRBV12-4, the J gene TRBJ1-1, with 8 bases matching TRBD1. V trimming: 10 bases; J trimming: 4 bases; junction bases outside the gene matches: 8. The CDR3 sequence is 13 residues long.

The sample holds many counts of this clonotype. The chain recombines TRBV7-2 with TRBJ2-2, with 9 bases aligning to TRBD2. Losses at the gene ends were 4 bases for V and 8 bases for J; bases not matched to a gene: 14. Germline V CDR1 and CDR2: SGHTA, FQGNSA. This CDR3 has 17 residues. The DNA for the CDR3 is TGTGCCAGCAGCTGGATAAGCGGGAGGTCCTACAAAGGGGAGCTGTTTTTT. Protein sequence: CASSWISGRSYKGELFF.

The sample holds a few counts of this clonotype. The chain combines TRBV3-1 with TRBJ2-3, with D perhaps TRBD2 (5 bases). Per germline, CDR1 LGHDT and CDR2 YNNKEL (reference sequence). This CDR3 region has 12 residues. V lost 5 bases and J 8 bases, leaving 11 bases between the germline ends. The CDR3 here is CASSSTAGTQYF. Here the CDR3 DNA reads TGTGCCAGCAGCAGCACGGCGGGTACGCAGTATTTT.

The chain combines TRBV30 with TRBJ2-7, with 10 bases matching TRBD1. V lost 1 base, J lost 2 bases, and 8 bases stayed unmatched. Per the germline V gene, CDR1 is GTSNPN and CDR2 is SVGIG (reference sequence). The CDR3 loop spans 16 amino acids. This CDR3 is CAWSGIRDRGTYEQYF. CDR3 nucleotides: TGTGCCTGGAGTGGGATCCGGGACAGGGGAACCTACGAGCAGTACTTC.

In its sample, this clonotype was seen once. As the CDR3 is not closed by the conserved phenylalanine or tryptophan, this likely results from a read error. The chain recombines TRBV6-1 with TRBJ2-7; 10 bases are shared with TRBD2. V lost 6 bases and J lost 2; bases outside the gene matches: 10. CDR3 size: 16 residues. Germline CDR1 MNHNS, CDR2 SASEGT. CDR3 nucleotide sequence: TGTGCCAGCAGCGTTCCCAGGACTAGCGGCACCTACGAGCAGTACTAC. Its protein is CASSVPRTSGTYEQYY.

This clonotype was seen a few times. The rearrangement uses TRBV7-2 and TRBJ2-7, with 9 bases fitting TRBD2. After removal of 1 base from V and 2 bases from J, the junction contained 6 bases not matched to a gene. The CDR3 is made up of 16 amino acids. Germline CDR1 is SGHTA and CDR2 is FQGNSA. CDR3 bases: TGTGCCAGCAGCTTAGGGCCTAGCGGGACCCCCTACGAGCAGTACTTC. This codes for CASSLGPSGTPYEQYF.

This clonotype has more than one count but fewer than ten. This chain connects TRBV5-1 to TRBJ2-3; D is uncertain. The length of the CDR3 is 12 residues. Germline CDR1 is SGHRS and CDR2 is YFSETQ. Deletions cut 5 bases from V and 9 bases from J, with 13 bases between. CDR3 DNA: TGCGCCAGCAGGGAAGGGCACCGAACGCAGTATTTT. Translating it yields CASREGHRTQYF. Variable domain in full (rest from reference TRBV5-1 and TRBJ2-3): KAGVTQTPRYLIKTRGQQVTLSCSPISGHRSVSWYQQTPGQGLQFLFEYFSETQRNKGNFPGRFSGRQFSNSRSEMNVSTLELGDSALYLCASREGHRTQYFGPGTRLTVL.

This clonotype appeared a few times. The gene calls are TRBV12-3 or TRBV12-4 and TRBJ2-5; TRBD2 matches 7 bases. V gave up 3 bases and J gave up 3 bases; unmatched junction bases: 13. The CDR3 runs to 17 residues. The CDR3 loop is CASSFLGGRALKETQYF. The CDR3 nucleotides are TGTGCCAGCAGTTTTTTGGGAGGGAGGGCGTTAAAAGAGACCCAGTACTTC.

This clonotype was counted only a few times. This sequence joins TRBV30 and TRBJ1-2; D gene uncertain. The V gene's germline CDR1 is GTSNPN and CDR2 SVGIG (reference sequence). V lost 3 bases to trimming and J lost 8 bases, with 16 bases between them. There are 13 residues in the CDR3. The CDR3 DNA sequence: TGTGCCTGGAGATCGCCAGCCACGGGGGGCTACACCTTC. This gives the protein CAWRSPATGGYTF.

In its sample, this clonotype was seen a few times. This chain uses TRBV20-1 with TRBJ2-5; 8 bases map to TRBD2. The CDR3 is 15 residues long. With 3 bases clipped from V and 3 bases from J, the junction kept 9 bases outside the gene matches. Germline CDR1 and CDR2: DFQATT and SNEGSKA (reference sequence). Here the CDR3 reads CSASVSSGSKETQYF. As DNA, the CDR3 is TGCAGTGCTAGCGTTTCTAGCGGGTCAAAAGAGACCCAGTACTTC.

As regards this clonotype: With a much larger clone just one base away, this may be a read error. The chain carries TRBV20-1 and TRBJ2-7, with 12 bases identical to TRBD2. This CDR3 spans 17 amino acids. Germline loops: CDR1 DFQATT, CDR2 SNEGSKA (reference sequence). The CDR3 reads CCAQTDTSGRISYEQYF. CDR3 nucleotides: TGCTGTGCGCAGACCGATACTAGCGGGAGGATCTCCTACGAGCAGTACTTC.

This clonotype was recorded a few times. V is TRBV12-3 or TRBV12-4 and J is TRBJ1-5; a possible D gene is TRBD1 (6 bases). The CDR3 has 11 amino acids. V shed 4 bases and J shed 9 bases, with 7 bases lying between them. DNA of the CDR3: TGTGCCAGCAGTTGGGGGGCGCCCCAGCATTTT. Its translation: CASSWGAPQHF.

This chain joins TRBV10-3 and TRBJ1-1; TRBD1 might be the D (6 bases). Germline V gene lookup returns CDR1 ENHRY and CDR2 SYGVKD. V shed 4 bases and J shed 3 bases, with 9 bases lying between them. This CDR3 contains 13 residues. The CDR3 region is CAISARGYTEAFF. The CDR3 bases are TGTGCCATCAGTGCCAGGGGTTACACTGAAGCTTTCTTT.

This clonotype was seen a few times. The chain links TRBV7-9 to TRBJ1-5; D is undetermined. The ends were cut back, 5 bases at V and 4 bases at J, with 12 bases in the middle. CDR3 length: 14 amino acids. The germline CDR1 and CDR2 sequences are SEHNR and FQNEAQ (reference sequence). The CDR3 protein is CASSPGAQNQPQHF. CDR3 bases: TGTGCCAGCAGCCCGGGAGCGCAGAATCAGCCCCAGCATTTT.

The gene calls are TRBV5-1 and TRBJ2-1, with D perhaps TRBD2 (6 bases). Trimming took 2 bases from V and 5 from J, leaving 8 bases between them. The CDR3 covers 13 residues. CDR1 is SGHRS and CDR2 is YFSETQ in the germline V gene. The DNA of the CDR3 is TGCGCCAGCAGCTTTATAGCGGACAATGAGCAGTTCTTC. Amino acid sequence: CASSFIADNEQFF.

This chain uses TRBV29-1 with TRBJ2-1, with TRBD2 as a possible D gene (5 bases). The CDR3 is 12 residues long. The germline gives CDR1 SQVTM, CDR2 ANQGSEA. CDR3 in amino acids: CQGRDSYNEQFF. CDR3 DNA: TGCCAAGGACGGGACTCCTACAATGAGCAGTTCTTC.

This clonotype appeared a few times. CDR3 in DNA: TGCAGTGCTAGAGACCCTACCAGGGGTTCAGGGGGCGGGGAGCTGTTTTTT. The encoded protein is CSARDPTRGSGGGELFF. V and J are TRBV20-1 and TRBJ2-2; 7 bases fit TRBD1. The length of the CDR3 is 17 residues. The V and J ends lost 0 bases and 7 bases, in that order; junction bases with no gene match: 14. The germline V gene encodes CDR1 DFQATT and CDR2 SNEGSKA (reference sequence).

This clonotype occurred many times. The chain couples TRBV29-1 to TRBJ2-3, with 8 positions matching TRBD2. Germline V gene lookup returns CDR1 SQVTM and CDR2 ANQGSEA. After removal of 6 bases from V and 2 bases from J, the junction contained 10 bases not matched to a gene. There are 15 residues in the CDR3. CDR3 nucleotide sequence: TGCAGCGTCTGGCGGGGGGACGCCCTCACAGATACGCAGTATTTT. Encoded protein: CSVWRGDALTDTQYF.

This clonotype was seen many times. This chain links TRBV6-5 with TRBJ2-1, with D hard to call. This CDR3 has 16 amino acids. CDR1 is MNHEY and CDR2 is SVGAGI in the germline V gene. Trimming took off 7 bases at V and 1 base at J, with 17 bases between the two ends. CDR3: CASTLYPVRSYNEQFF. As DNA, the CDR3 is TGTGCCAGCACCCTCTACCCGGTACGATCCTACAATGAGCAGTTCTTC.